The T cell receptor (beta chain) described here comes from a study of cytomegalovirus exposure and HLA in healthy donors. Regarding the study as a whole: It was in a later analysis that TCR association rates were seen to vary by HLA locus, highest for DRB1 and lowest for HLA-C.

In the PCR, 60 Vbeta and 13 Jbeta primers were used. Sequencing used immunoSEQ multiplex PCR; TCRdb keeps in-frame clones, though not all of them. Of approximately 70,000 clones in the sample, around two thirds were seen once. On this clone itself: The antigen is not known.

The sequencing sample was made of PBMCs. The receptor comes from a human donor in good health.

The CDR3 DNA reads as TGTGCCAACACCGGGACAGGGTGTTATGGGAGCAATCAGCCCCAGCATTTT. This translates into CANTGTGCYGSNQPQHF. This chain connects TRBV2 to TRBJ1-5; 9 bases are a match to TRBD1. The CDR3 totals 17 residues. Germline CDR1 reads SNHLY; CDR2 reads FYNNEI. Trimming at V came to 10 bases and at J to 1 base, leaving 14 bases not matched to a gene.